This entry lists 11 T cell receptor beta chains sequenced from one sample in a study of blood T cell repertoires in COVID-19. Using immunoSEQ multiplex PCR, the repertoire was profiled, and TCRdb retains in-frame clones only, with some absent. The sample carries about 260,000 clones, 88% recorded once. What was sequenced was peripheral blood. Receptor source: a man aged 60 to 69 who had recovered from COVID-19.

The V call is TRBV11-2, the J call TRBJ1-4; possible D gene TRBD1, 5 bases. The CDR3 is 15 amino acids. Germline V CDR1 and CDR2: SGHAT, FQNNGV. V dropped 3 bases and J dropped 8 bases, with 16 bases sitting between them. Written as DNA, the CDR3 is TGTGCCAGCAGCTTGCGCGACAGTTCGAGAGAAAAACTGTTTTTT. It translates to CASSLRDSSREKLFF.

The rearrangement links TRBV7-3 to TRBJ2-1, with a weak D call TRBD2 (6 bases). The CDR3 covers 15 residues. Trimming removed 3 bases at V and 4 bases at J, with 13 bases between. The germline gives CDR1 SGHTA, CDR2 FQGTGA. This chain's CDR3 is CASSFGGSTYNEQFF. In DNA, the CDR3 is TGTGCCAGCAGCTTCGGGGGTTCTACGTACAATGAGCAGTTCTTC.

The V and J genes are TRBV5-1 and TRBJ2-7, with 10 bases lining up with TRBD1. The CDR3 loop spans 14 amino acids. The germline CDR1 and CDR2 sequences are SGHRS and YFSETQ. V dropped 3 bases and J dropped 3; count of bases not matched to a gene: 3. The CDR3 DNA reads TGCGCCAGCAGCTCGGGACAGGGGTTCTACGAGCAGTACTTC. Amino acids: CASSSGQGFYEQYF.

The genes are TRBV10-3 and TRBJ2-3; D possibly corresponds to TRBD1 (5 bases). Germline assignment: CDR1 ENHRY and CDR2 SYGVKD. This CDR3 is built from 17 residues. V gave up 0 bases and J gave up 2 bases, with 15 bases separating them. The DNA of the CDR3 is TGTGCCATCAGTGAGTCGGAGTGGGGCGACTCCACAGATACGCAGTATTTT. Amino acids: CAISESEWGDSTDTQYF.

The chain employs TRBV5-8 and TRBJ2-4; 9 bases align to TRBD1. This CDR3 is built from 16 residues. Germline V CDR1 and CDR2: SGHTS, YDEGEE. Trimming at V came to 2 bases and at J to 2 bases, leaving 5 bases not matched to a gene. CDR3 amino acids: CASSLDRGFPKNIQYF. CDR3 coding DNA: TGTGCCAGCAGCTTAGACAGGGGGTTCCCCAAAAACATTCAGTACTTC. Supplemented by reference TRBV5-8 and TRBJ2-4, the full variable domain reads EAGVTQSPTHLIKTRGQQATLRCSPISGHTSVYWYQQALGLGLQFLLWYDEGEERNRGNFPPRFSGRQFPNYSSELNVNALELEDSALYLCASSLDRGFPKNIQYFGAGTRLSVL.

In its sample, this clone was seen a few times. This sequence joins TRBV19 and TRBJ1-5, with D tentatively TRBD1 (6 bases). The CDR3 has 16 residues. V lost 2 bases and J lost 1, with 12 bases in between. Germline V gene data show CDR1 as LNHDA and CDR2 as SQIVND (reference sequence). CDR3 region: CASSIRLGQSNQPQHF. The CDR3 DNA reads as TGTGCCAGTAGTATAAGGTTAGGACAGAGCAATCAGCCCCAGCATTTT.

The V call is TRBV10-1, the J call TRBJ1-1; no firm D call. Germline-derived CDR1 and CDR2 are WNHNN and SYGVQD (reference sequence). The CDR3 covers 11 residues. Trimming took off 5 bases at V and 11 bases at J, with 12 bases between the two ends. Here the CDR3 reads CASSPKLSAFF. The CDR3 DNA follows: TGCGCCAGCAGTCCCAAATTGAGTGCTTTCTTT.

The chain joins TRBV27 to TRBJ2-3, with D maybe TRBD2 (5 bases). Trimming took off 2 bases at V and 1 base at J, with 7 bases between the two ends. The CDR3 length is 14 residues. Germline CDR1 reads MNHEY; CDR2 reads SMNVEV (reference sequence). The CDR3 region is CASSLEGRTDTQYF. DNA of the CDR3: TGTGCCAGCAGTTTAGAGGGCCGCACAGATACGCAGTATTTT.

This chain uses TRBV27 with TRBJ2-3, with 16 nucleotides matching TRBD2. The germline V gene has CDR1 MNHEY and CDR2 SMNVEV (reference sequence). There are 18 residues in the CDR3. Losses at the gene ends were 4 bases for V and 5 bases for J; bases not matched to a gene: 9. The CDR3 DNA reads TGTGCCAGCAGTTCGGGGACTAGCGGGGGGGATACTAAAGATACGCAGTATTTT. Translation: CASSSGTSGGDTKDTQYF.

V and J are TRBV7-2 and TRBJ1-5; D unresolved. CDR1 is SGHTA and CDR2 is FQGNSA in the germline V gene. V was pared by 5 bases and J by 9 bases, with 14 bases between. The CDR3 loop spans 13 amino acids. The CDR3 loop is CASSIDNYLPQHF. The CDR3, as DNA: TGTGCCAGCAGCATAGACAATTACCTGCCCCAGCATTTT.

The V call is TRBV18, the J call TRBJ2-7; TRBD1 matches at 9 bases. The ends lost 1 base at V and 6 bases at J; junction bases unmatched: 10. The CDR3 extends over 16 amino acids. The V gene's germline CDR1 is KGHSH and CDR2 LQKENI. The CDR3 protein is CASSPRVPGQGGEQYF. For the CDR3, the DNA is TGTGCCAGCTCACCACGCGTACCGGGACAGGGCGGCGAGCAGTACTTC. Drawing the rest from reference TRBV18 and TRBJ2-7, the complete variable domain is NAGVMQNPRHLVRRRGQEARLRCSPMKGHSHVYWYRQLPEEGLKFMVYLQKENIIDESGMPKERFSAEFPKEGPSILRIQQVVRGDSAAYFCASSPRVPGQGGEQYFGPGTRLTVT.